These T cell receptor beta chains were read from a single sample in a study of T-cell memory formation after mild COVID-19. One entry per CDR3 protein, called by TCRdb with MiXCR from the 5' RACE reads. The sample lists roughly 450,000 distinct CDR3 sequences; approximately 18% were seen once. Specimen: PBMCs or a T cell subset sorted from them (not recorded which). The receptors stem from an adult woman who had mild COVID-19 (a few samples of this study predate the infection). Cell type and time point are not known. CDR3s include the opening cysteine and the closing phenylalanine or tryptophan. A D gene is named only where the DNA matches it firmly. Rows give clone size only sometimes, using once, few, many, or a class for an expanded clone.

size: -
J: TRBJ1-1
V: TRBV7-9
D: TRBD1
DNA: TGTGCCAGCGATCAGGGGGTGGTCACTGAAGCTTTCTTT
CDR3: CASDQGVVTEAFF

size: -
J: TRBJ2-7
V: TRBV4-2
D: TRBD2
DNA: TGTGCCAGCAGCCAAGAGCCTAGCGGCTACGAGCAGTACTTC
CDR3: CASSQEPSGYEQYF

size: many
J: TRBJ1-2
V: TRBV7-6
D: -
DNA: TGTGCCAGCAGCCCCCAAACAGCCAACTATGGCTACACCTTC
CDR3: CASSPQTANYGYTF

size: -
J: TRBJ1-2
V: TRBV24-1
D: TRBD1
DNA: TGTGCCACCAGTGATTCGGGGACAGGGCATGGCTACACCTTC
CDR3: CATSDSGTGHGYTF

size: few
J: TRBJ1-1
V: TRBV6-2/TRBV6-3
D: -
DNA: TGTGCCAGCAGTTACTCGTATCGACTTCCCTCGGGGAACACTGAAGCTTTCTTT
CDR3: CASSYSYRLPSGNTEAFF

size: -
J: TRBJ2-7
V: TRBV27
D: -
DNA: TGTGCCAGCAGTTTTGTCGCCGGCAGGGGCCCCTACGAGCAGTACTTC
CDR3: CASSFVAGRGPYEQYF

size: few
J: TRBJ2-1
V: TRBV6-5
D: TRBD1
DNA: TGTGCCAGCAGTCCCGACAGGGGGCCGCGGAATGAGCAGTTCTTC
CDR3: CASSPDRGPRNEQFF

size: few
J: TRBJ1-6
V: TRBV4-1
D: -
DNA: TGCGCCAGCAGCCTCGGCCGGGATCTAAAAGTGAATTCACCCCTCCACTTT
CDR3: CASSLGRDLKVNSPLHF

size: few
J: TRBJ1-1
V: TRBV7-2
D: -
DNA: TGTGCCAGCAGCTTAGTGGCAGGGTTCATGAACACTGAAGCTTTCTTT
CDR3: CASSLVAGFMNTEAFF

size: -
J: TRBJ1-1
V: TRBV3-1
D: -
DNA: TGTGCCAGCAGGGACGCTGGGGTCAACACTGAAGCTTTCTTT
CDR3: CASRDAGVNTEAFF

size: -
J: TRBJ1-5
V: TRBV4-1
D: -
DNA: TGCGCCAGCAGCCAAGAGACGGGACTCCTCCGACAGCCCCAGCATTTT
CDR3: CASSQETGLLRQPQHF

size: few
J: TRBJ2-3
V: TRBV12-3/TRBV12-4
D: TRBD2
DNA: TGTGCCAGCAGTCATACGGGGCTAGCGGGAGGGGGAAGGACAGATACGCAGTATTTT
CDR3: CASSHTGLAGGGRTDTQYF

size: few
J: TRBJ2-7
V: TRBV24-1
D: TRBD1
DNA: TGTGCCACCAGTGACACAGGGGACTACGAGCAGTACTTC
CDR3: CATSDTGDYEQYF

size: -
J: TRBJ2-5
V: TRBV7-2
D: TRBD2
DNA: TGTGCCAGCAGCTTAGCTAGCGGGAGGAAGACCCAGTACTTC
CDR3: CASSLASGRKTQYF

size: few
J: TRBJ2-1
V: TRBV12-3/TRBV12-4
D: TRBD1
DNA: TGTGCCAGCCGACAGGGGGCGGGACGGGGGAGCTCCTACAATGAGCAGTTCTTC
CDR3: CASRQGAGRGSSYNEQFF

size: many
J: TRBJ2-1
V: TRBV21-1
D: -
DNA: TGTGCCAGCAGCAGAACCCCAGGACTAGCGGGGGGTGTACCTAATGAGCAGTTCTTC
CDR3: CASSRTPGLAGGVPNEQFF

size: few
J: TRBJ2-1
V: TRBV7-2
D: TRBD2
DNA: TGTGCCAGCAGCCCGTCGGGACTAGCAATAAATGAGCAGTTCTTC
CDR3: CASSPSGLAINEQFF

size: few
J: TRBJ2-2
V: TRBV7-8
D: -
DNA: TGTGCCAGCAGCTTAGCCGCCCTCGCCTGGGACTCGAGGTCCGGGGAGCTGTTTTTT
CDR3: CASSLAALAWDSRSGELFF

size: few
J: TRBJ2-7
V: TRBV4-1
D: TRBD2
DNA: TGCGCCAGCAGCCAAGATGGCGGGGGGCTCTCCGGTGGGGAGCAGTACTTC
CDR3: CASSQDGGGLSGGEQYF

size: -
J: TRBJ2-2
V: TRBV23-1
D: -
DNA: TGCGCCAGCAGTCAACCGAACCCTATGGGGGAGCTGTTTTTT
CDR3: CASSQPNPMGELFF

size: many
J: TRBJ2-7
V: TRBV18
D: -
DNA: TGTGCCAGCTCACCAAGAGGGTCGGGCTACGAGCAGTACTTC
CDR3: CASSPRGSGYEQYF

size: -
J: TRBJ2-1
V: TRBV20-1
D: TRBD2
DNA: TGCAGTGAAAATAAGGGACTAGCGGGATCGACTGAGCAGTTCTTC
CDR3: CSENKGLAGSTEQFF

size: -
J: TRBJ2-7
V: TRBV12-3/TRBV12-4
D: -
DNA: TGTGCCAGCAGTTTATCCCGCAGGGACGAGCAGTACTTC
CDR3: CASSLSRRDEQYF